The sequence of this TCR beta chain was determined in a study of beta chain features in type 1 diabetes. Study-level background: Patients shared similar age, gender and cell yields with healthy donors.

Sequenced material consisted of expressed TCRB transcripts (all of the isolated RNA was reverse transcribed). The method was immunoSEQ multiplex PCR; TCRdb's version includes in-frame clones alone and lacks a portion of them. The sample lists roughly 250,000 clones, around 10% occurring once. This clone has just a few counts. Staining for CD45RO/CCR7/CD25/CD127/CD95/CD27 allowed sorting of CD4+ naive, central memory, regulatory and stem cell-like memory cells. Trimming left V 4 bases short and J 4 bases short, with 11 bases between. The CDR3 sequence is 13 residues long. Germline V gives CDR1 MGHDK, CDR2 SYGVNS.

The specimen sequenced was naive CD4+ T cells from blood. This sequence was found in a young woman in good health. The gene calls are TRBV25-1 and TRBJ2-7, with D possibly being TRBD1 (5 bases). The chain's CDR3 is CASSVGAPYEQYF. The CDR3 DNA reads TGTGCCAGCAGTGTAGGGGCGCCTTACGAGCAGTACTTC.